Each of the 11 T cell receptor beta chains below was sequenced from the same sample in a study of shared clonotypes between healthy human individuals. Sequencing was performed with immunoSEQ multiplex PCR; in TCRdb, only in-frame clones are kept and a portion is missing. This sample yields around 500,000 clones, of which 81% are seen a single time; roughly 13% belongs to the top ten. The sequenced sample was PBMCs. The receptor set was obtained from a woman aged 40 to 55 in good health. Some clones in this sample may be carry-over from other donors' samples.

The V gene is TRBV2, the J gene TRBJ2-1; 8 bases align to TRBD2. CDR1 is SNHLY, CDR2 FYNNEI, per germline. The V and J ends lost 10 bases and 15 bases, in that order; junction bases with no gene match: 11. CDR3 size: 11 residues. CDR3 nucleotide sequence: TGTGCCACCTCTCAGCGGGGGTGGCCGTTCTTC. Protein sequence: CATSQRGWPFF.

This clone showed up just once. The chain recombines TRBV11-2 with TRBJ2-7; 7 bases line up with TRBD2. The CDR3 contains 15 residues. Germline V CDR1 and CDR2: SGHAT, FQNNGV. Germline trimming cut 2 bases from V and 4 bases from J; bases unmatched to any gene: 8. DNA of the CDR3: TGTGCCAGCAGCTTAAGCGGCGGGAGTAATTACGAGCAGTACTTC. Translated, it gives CASSLSGGSNYEQYF. Full variable domain (missing parts from reference TRBV11-2 and TRBJ2-7): EAGVAQSPRYKIIEKRQSVAFWCNPISGHATLYWYQQILGQGPKLLIQFQNNGVVDDSQLPKDRFSAERLKGVDSTLKIQPAKLEDSAVYLCASSLSGGSNYEQYFGPGTRLTVT.

The rearrangement joins TRBV5-5 to TRBJ2-7; 9 nucleotides line up with TRBD2. Germline V CDR1 and CDR2: SGHKS, YYEKEE (reference sequence). CDR3 length: 15 residues. The junction had 9 bases not matched to a gene; V was cut back by 4 bases and J by 4 bases. The CDR3 DNA reads TGTGCCAGCAGCGTAGGCGGGAGGGCCGATTACGAGCAGTACTTC. Its protein product is CASSVGGRADYEQYF.

The V and J genes are TRBV2 and TRBJ2-3, with D perhaps assigned TRBD1 or TRBD2 (6 bases each). This CDR3 region has 13 residues. V was clipped by 3 bases and J by 5 bases, with 9 bases between them. CDR1 SNHLY and CDR2 FYNNEI come from the germline V gene. Here the CDR3 DNA reads TGTGCCAGCAGTGATGGAGGGGGAGATACGCAGTATTTT. It translates to CASSDGGGDTQYF.

Remarks on this clone: A far larger clone differs by one base, so this is likely a read error. Within the sample, other DNA sequences also encode this same CDR3. V gene TRBV7-8 combines with J gene TRBJ2-7; 9 nucleotides match TRBD1. The CDR3 sequence is 14 residues long. Unmatched junction bases numbered 6, after V lost 5 bases and J lost 4 bases. The germline V gene encodes CDR1 SGHVS and CDR2 FQNEAQ. DNA of the CDR3: TGTGCCAGCAGCACATACAGGGGGCGTTACGAGCAGTACTTC. Translating it yields CASSTYRGRYEQYF.

A single count supports this clone. The chain employs TRBV6-1 and TRBJ2-3; D is perhaps TRBD1 or TRBD2 (5 bases each). The CDR3 consists of 14 residues. Looked up from germline, CDR1 is MNHNS and CDR2 is SASEGT. Trimming took off 8 bases at V and 1 base at J, with 13 bases between the two ends. The CDR3 nucleotides read TGTGCCAGCTTCGAGACGGGACGCACAGATACGCAGTATTTT. It translates to CASFETGRTDTQYF.

V and J are TRBV6-5 and TRBJ2-2, with D unclear. CDR3 length: 16 residues. Trimming removed 0 bases from V and 4 bases from J, with 12 bases in between. CDR1 is MNHEY, CDR2 SVGAGI, per germline. In DNA, the CDR3 is TGTGCCAGCAGTTACTCACCGTTCGTAAGCACCGGGGAGCTGTTTTTT. This encodes CASSYSPFVSTGELFF.

Concerning this clone itself: It differs at one base from a far larger clone, so likely a read error. The CDR3 region is CALGGGYGYTF. Written as DNA, the CDR3 is TGTGCCCTCGGGGGGGGCTATGGCTACACCTTC. The V call is TRBV2, the J call TRBJ1-2, with D possibly being TRBD1 (5 bases). The ends were cut back, 11 bases at V and 4 bases at J, with 11 bases in the middle. CDR1 is SNHLY and CDR2 is FYNNEI in the germline V gene. This CDR3 contains 11 residues.

For this clone: A much bigger clone sits one base away, suggesting this may be a read error. This sequence joins TRBV5-1 and TRBJ2-5; D gene unclear. Germline assignment: CDR1 SGHRS and CDR2 YFSETQ. The CDR3 is 15 amino acids. V was pared by 4 bases and J by 0 bases, with 13 bases between. The CDR3 region has the DNA TGCGCCAGCAGCACCACGCCGGGTAACCAAGAGACCCAGTACTTC. It translates to CASSTTPGNQETQYF.

On this clone itself: Since a far larger clone is one base different, this is likely a read error. This chain links TRBV6-4 with TRBJ2-1, with D perhaps TRBD2 (6 bases). The CDR3 is 15 amino acids. Germline loops: CDR1 MRHNA, CDR2 SNTAGT. Trimming removed 4 bases at V and 8 bases at J, with 18 bases between. The CDR3 loop reads CASSVAVAEVHEQFF. CDR3 DNA sequence: TGTGCCAGCAGTGTTGCGGTAGCGGAAGTGCATGAGCAGTTCTTC.

Remarks on this clone: A far bigger clonotype differs at one base, so this is likely a read error. This chain uses TRBV7-1 with TRBJ1-1, with D maybe TRBD1 (5 bases). TRBV7-1 is classed as an ORF, of uncertain function. CDR3 length: 14 amino acids. V lost 5 bases and J 5 bases, leaving 15 bases between the germline ends. CDR3 nucleotide sequence: TGTGCCAGCAGCCCTGGGACCTCGGGAACTGAAGCTTTCTTT. Residues: CASSPGTSGTEAFF.